The rows below give T cell receptor beta chains drawn from one sample of a study of CD8 T cells in Susac syndrome. Each CDR3 protein is one row after TCRdb ran MiXCR on the immunoSEQ multiplex PCR reads. The table records around 150,000 distinct CDR3 sequences, around 93% of them present only once. Sequences were obtained from CD4+ T cells from PBMCs. The source is a human donor in good health. The CDR3 runs from the conserved cysteine through the conserved F or W. The D gene is left open where the match is weak. Only part of the rows carry a size: once, few, many, or a class if the clone is expanded.

clone_size,j_call,d_call,v_call,cdr3_nt,cdr3_aa
-,TRBJ2-7,-,TRBV9,TGTGCCAGCAGCGAGGGTAGTTGGACAGCCCCTGGGGAGCAGTACTTC,CASSEGSWTAPGEQYF
-,TRBJ2-1,TRBD1,TRBV3-1,TGTGCCAGCAGTTCCGGGACAGGGGGGTCCTACAATGAGCAGTTCTTC,CASSSGTGGSYNEQFF
-,TRBJ2-7,-,TRBV18,TGTGCCAGCTCACCTCAGCAGGACTCTAATGAGCAGTACTTC,CASSPQQDSNEQYF
-,TRBJ1-4,-,TRBV7-9,TGTGCCCTATCACGGGAGCCCAAACTGTTTTTT,CALSREPKLFF
-,TRBJ2-7,-,TRBV7-2,TGTGCCAGCAGCTCCCAGCGCCGCTCGGAGCAGTACTTC,CASSSQRRSEQYF
-,TRBJ2-5,TRBD2,TRBV12-3/TRBV12-4,TGTGCCAGCAGCTCTAGCGGGGGAGGAGGGACCCAGTACTTC,CASSSSGGGGTQYF
-,TRBJ2-6,-,TRBV29-1,TGCAGCGTTGTTGGTGGGGCCAACGTCCTGACTTTC,CSVVGGANVLTF
once,TRBJ1-2,-,TRBV7-2,TGTGCCAGCAGCTTAATGCGATCTGGCTACACCTTC,CASSLMRSGYTF
-,TRBJ1-2,-,TRBV18,TGTGCCAGCTCACCTGGACAAACTAACTATGGCTACACCTTC,CASSPGQTNYGYTF
once,TRBJ1-5,TRBD1,TRBV12-3/TRBV12-4,TGTGCCCGGAGCTTGTTCGAGGACAGGCGTCATCAGCCCCAGCATTTT,CARSLFEDRRHQPQHF
-,TRBJ2-4,-,TRBV4-1,TGCGCCAGCAGCCAAGACCCCACTAAAAACATTCAGTACTTC,CASSQDPTKNIQYF
-,TRBJ2-2,TRBD1,TRBV12-5,TGTGCTAGTGGTTTGACGATCGGACAGGGTTCGAACACCGGGGAGCTGTTTTTT,CASGLTIGQGSNTGELFF
-,TRBJ1-1,-,TRBV6-1,TGTGCCAGCAGACGTTCCGTTGCGAACACTGAAGCTTTCTTT,CASRRSVANTEAFF
-,TRBJ2-3,TRBD1,TRBV10-3,TGTGCCATCAGTGAGTCAGGACAGGGGTCCGACACAGATACGCAGTATTTT,CAISESGQGSDTDTQYF
-,TRBJ1-1,-,TRBV6-1,TGTGCCAGCAGTGGTCTTCCTGGCACTGAAGCTTTCTTT,CASSGLPGTEAFF
-,TRBJ1-2,TRBD1,TRBV12-3/TRBV12-4,TGTGCCAGCATTCGACAGGGGGTTAACTATGGCTACACCTTC,CASIRQGVNYGYTF
-,TRBJ2-3,TRBD2,TRBV5-1,TGCGCCAGCAGCCCCCGGGAGGGGGCAGATACGCAGTATTTT,CASSPREGADTQYF
-,TRBJ2-3,-,TRBV6-1,TGTGCCAGCAGTGAGGTCCCTGGCACGCAGTATTTT,CASSEVPGTQYF
-,TRBJ1-2,-,TRBV6-1,TGTGCCAGCAATCAACGGGGGGGTTCTAACTATGGCTACACCTTC,CASNQRGGSNYGYTF
-,TRBJ2-6,-,TRBV2,TGTGCCAGCAGAGGAAGGTCCTCTGGGGCCAACGTCCTGACTTTC,CASRGRSSGANVLTF
-,TRBJ2-5,-,TRBV29-1,TGCAGCGTTCGGTCCATCCAAGAGACCCAGTACTTC,CSVRSIQETQYF
-,TRBJ1-4,TRBD1,TRBV5-6,TGTGCCAGCAGCCTTTACGACAGGGATGGTGAAAAACTGTTTTTT,CASSLYDRDGEKLFF
-,TRBJ2-5,TRBD1,TRBV5-1,TGCGCCAGCAGCCTAGGACAGGGTGAGGGGACCCAGTACTTC,CASSLGQGEGTQYF
-,TRBJ1-2,-,TRBV6-1,TGTGCCAGCAGCCAAGAGCCCACAGGAATATATGGCTACACCTTC,CASSQEPTGIYGYTF
-,TRBJ1-6,TRBD1,TRBV5-1,TGCGCCAGCAGCGTGGGACAGACTGATTCACCCCTCCACTTT,CASSVGQTDSPLHF
once,TRBJ1-2,-,TRBV5-4,TGTGCCAGCAGCTTGAATCGGGGGCAGAAGGGCTACACCTTC,CASSLNRGQKGYTF
-,TRBJ2-5,-,TRBV7-9,TGTGCCAGCAGCTTCCCGCCAGAGACCCAGTACTTC,CASSFPPETQYF
-,TRBJ1-1,-,TRBV7-9,TGTGCCAGCAGCTTAGGTCCCGGGGAGGGCACTGAAGCTTTCTTT,CASSLGPGEGTEAFF
-,TRBJ1-1,-,TRBV2,TGTGCCAGCAGTGAAGCGGGGGCCAGAAGTGGCACTGAAGCTTTCTTT,CASSEAGARSGTEAFF
-,TRBJ2-1,-,TRBV15,TGTGCCACCAGCATTGGAAGGGGTCAGCAGTTCTTC,CATSIGRGQQFF
-,TRBJ1-5,-,TRBV6-6,TGTGCCAGCAGCAGGGGAGATCAGCCCCAGCATTTT,CASSRGDQPQHF
-,TRBJ2-5,-,TRBV5-1,TGCGCCAGCAGCTTGGCCGGGACACTCCAAGAGACCCAGTACTTC,CASSLAGTLQETQYF
few,TRBJ2-6,TRBD2,TRBV12-3/TRBV12-4,TGTGCCAGCAGTTTGGGGGGGACCGGGGCCAACGTCCTGACTTTC,CASSLGGTGANVLTF
-,TRBJ1-3,-,TRBV2,TGTGCCAGCAGTGAATGGGGAAACACCATATATTTT,CASSEWGNTIYF
-,TRBJ1-2,-,TRBV12-3/TRBV12-4,TGTGCCAGCAGCGCTGACGGGATATATGGCTACACCTTC,CASSADGIYGYTF
-,TRBJ1-2,TRBD1,TRBV3-1,TGTGCCAGCAGCCGCGGGACAGGGACTTATGGCTACACCTTC,CASSRGTGTYGYTF
few,TRBJ2-7,-,TRBV29-1,TGCAGCGTCCTAACCGGGACCACCGGCTACGAGCAGTACTTC,CSVLTGTTGYEQYF
-,TRBJ2-1,TRBD2,TRBV5-4,TGTGCCAGCAGCACGAACGGGGGGGAATACAATGAGCAGTTCTTC,CASSTNGGEYNEQFF
-,TRBJ2-6,-,TRBV4-1,TGCGCCAGCAGCCAAGATGATGAGCCGGGCACTGGGGCCAACGTCCTGACTTTC,CASSQDDEPGTGANVLTF
-,TRBJ2-3,-,TRBV12-3/TRBV12-4,TGTGCCAGCAGGCCGATCCAGGGGAGAGATACGCAGTATTTT,CASRPIQGRDTQYF
few,TRBJ2-7,TRBD2,TRBV20-1,TGCAGTGCCCCTGTCGGGGGGGGCGTCCTCGGGGAGCAGTACTTC,CSAPVGGGVLGEQYF
once,TRBJ2-5,-,TRBV5-8,TGTGCCAGCAGCCCGTCGAAGCACCAAGAGACCCAGTACTTC,CASSPSKHQETQYF
-,TRBJ1-1,-,TRBV5-1,TGCGCCAGCAGCGGGGGACAGAACACTGAAGCTTTCTTT,CASSGGQNTEAFF
-,TRBJ1-4,-,TRBV7-9,TGTGCCAGCAGCTCACCGGCTCTTGCTACTAATGAAAAACTGTTTTTT,CASSSPALATNEKLFF
-,TRBJ1-2,TRBD1,TRBV5-6,TGTGCCAGCAGCTTGGAACAGGGGAATTATGGCTACACCTTC,CASSLEQGNYGYTF
-,TRBJ1-4,-,TRBV20-1,TGCAGTGCTAGAGATTGGCGGACACTGGAAAAACTGTTTTTT,CSARDWRTLEKLFF
once,TRBJ2-5,-,TRBV4-2,TGTGCCAGCAGCCAGACTAGTACCAAAGAGACCCAGTACTTC,CASSQTSTKETQYF
-,TRBJ1-1,-,TRBV20-1,TGCAGTGCTAGGAAGACACTCACTGAAGCTTTCTTT,CSARKTLTEAFF
-,TRBJ1-5,-,TRBV19,TGTGCCAGTATCTCCGGTGGGGACAGCAATCAGCCCCAGCATTTT,CASISGGDSNQPQHF
once,TRBJ1-2,-,TRBV30,TGTGCCTGGAGTGTGTCCTACTATGGCTACACCTTC,CAWSVSYYGYTF
-,TRBJ2-3,-,TRBV7-2,TGTGCCAGCAGCTTAGCGGGTCGAAGAGCAGATACGCAGTATTTT,CASSLAGRRADTQYF
-,TRBJ2-5,TRBD1,TRBV27,TGTGCCAGCAGTACGGGACAGGGTTGGGAGACCCAGTACTTC,CASSTGQGWETQYF
-,TRBJ2-1,TRBD1,TRBV4-1,TGCGCCAGCAGCCGCGTGATCCCGGGACAGGGGGACAATGAGCAGTTCTTC,CASSRVIPGQGDNEQFF
-,TRBJ1-2,-,TRBV29-1,TGCAGCGCCAAAGGTCAGGGACATGGCTACACCTTC,CSAKGQGHGYTF
-,TRBJ1-2,-,TRBV2,TGTGCCAGCAGGGGGCTACGTGGGGGCTATGGCTACACCTTC,CASRGLRGGYGYTF
-,TRBJ1-1,-,TRBV30,TGTGCCTGGGCGCCAGTGAAGAACACTGAAGCTTTCTTT,CAWAPVKNTEAFF
-,TRBJ1-1,-,TRBV12-3/TRBV12-4,TGTGCCAGCAGTTTAAGGGCCGGGACTGAAGCTTTCTTT,CASSLRAGTEAFF
once,TRBJ2-5,TRBD2,TRBV12-5,TGTGCTAGTGGTTCGGGACTAGCGGGGGGGCCGGGGGAGACCCAGTACTTC,CASGSGLAGGPGETQYF
-,TRBJ1-2,-,TRBV29-1,TGCAGCGTACCCGGGTGGTATAATGGCTACACCTTC,CSVPGWYNGYTF
-,TRBJ2-1,TRBD2,TRBV9,TGTGCCAGCAGCCGTGGGACTAGCTACAATGAGCAGTTCTTC,CASSRGTSYNEQFF